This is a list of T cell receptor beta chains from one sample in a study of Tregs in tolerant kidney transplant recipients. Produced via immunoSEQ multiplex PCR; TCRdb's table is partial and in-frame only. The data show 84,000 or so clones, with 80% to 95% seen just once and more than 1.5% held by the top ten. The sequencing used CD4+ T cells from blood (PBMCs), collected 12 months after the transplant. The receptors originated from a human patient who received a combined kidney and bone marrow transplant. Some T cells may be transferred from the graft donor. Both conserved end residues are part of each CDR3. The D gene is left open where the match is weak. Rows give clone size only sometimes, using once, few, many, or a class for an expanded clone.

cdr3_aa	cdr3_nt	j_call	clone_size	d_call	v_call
CASSSMGTGASHNEKLFF	TGCGCCAGCAGCTCGATGGGGACAGGCGCCTCTCACAATGAAAAACTGTTTTTT	TRBJ1-4	.	TRBD1	TRBV5-1
CASSPGQGVGTEAFF	TGTGCCAGCAGCCCGGGACAGGGGGTTGGGACTGAAGCTTTCTTT	TRBJ1-1	once	TRBD1	TRBV5-4
CASMQQGYGYTF	TGTGCCAGCATGCAACAGGGCTATGGCTACACCTTC	TRBJ1-2	.	.	TRBV28
CASSHDRVLNTIYF	TGCGCCAGCAGTCACGACAGGGTCCTCAACACCATATATTTT	TRBJ1-3	.	TRBD1	TRBV23-1
CASRAQGAPYEQYF	TGTGCCAGCAGGGCACAGGGGGCCCCCTACGAGCAGTACTTC	TRBJ2-7	.	TRBD1	TRBV6-6
CASRVGDRWNSPLHF	TGTGCCAGCAGGGTGGGGGACAGATGGAATTCCCCCCTCCACTTT	TRBJ1-6	.	TRBD1	TRBV5-6
CATMSGANVLTF	TGTGCCACAATGTCTGGGGCCAACGTCCTGACTTTC	TRBJ2-6	.	.	TRBV28
CASSLAGQSSSYEQYF	TGTGCCAGCAGCTTAGCAGGACAGTCGAGCTCCTACGAGCAGTACTTC	TRBJ2-7	once	.	TRBV11-2
CATSRPRREGPYNEQFF	TGTGCCACCAGCAGACCCCGCCGGGAGGGCCCCTACAATGAGCAGTTCTTC	TRBJ2-1	.	TRBD2	TRBV15
CASSLTGDMGYEQYF	TGTGCCAGCAGTTTGACGGGAGATATGGGATACGAGCAGTACTTC	TRBJ2-7	.	.	TRBV27
CASRERDTPFGQPQHF	TGTGCCAGTAGAGAAAGGGACACCCCCTTCGGTCAGCCCCAGCATTTT	TRBJ1-5	once	.	TRBV19
CASSLSYRDTQYF	TGTGCCAGCAGCCTCAGCTACAGGGATACGCAGTATTTT	TRBJ2-3	once	.	TRBV7-2
CASSQPRGSGNTIYF	TGTGCCAGCAGCCAACCCCGGGGCTCTGGAAACACCATATATTTT	TRBJ1-3	.	.	TRBV4-2
CASSLLISGSAKNIQYF	TGTGCCAGCAGCTTGCTTATTAGCGGGAGTGCCAAAAACATTCAGTACTTC	TRBJ2-4	.	TRBD2	TRBV5-6
CASGLRLAGSYEQYF	TGTGCTAGTGGTTTGCGTCTAGCGGGATCCTACGAGCAGTACTTC	TRBJ2-7	.	TRBD2	TRBV12-5
CASSFRRARGEKLFF	TGTGCCAGCAGCTTTCGACGGGCAAGGGGTGAAAAACTGTTTTTT	TRBJ1-4	.	.	TRBV5-8
CASSPNPSAISEQYF	TGTGCCAGTAGTCCGAATCCTAGCGCTATTTCCGAGCAGTACTTC	TRBJ2-7	.	.	TRBV19
CASSLPWDTYSGNTIYF	TGTGCCAGCAGCTTACCCTGGGACACCTACTCTGGAAACACCATATATTTT	TRBJ1-3	.	.	TRBV7-2
CASSPRGWSQKKLFF	TGTGCCAGCAGCCCACGAGGGTGGAGCCAGAAAAAACTGTTTTTT	TRBJ1-4	.	.	TRBV7-9
CASSVTGAGSTNEKLFF	TGTGCCAGCAGCGTGACAGGGGCAGGGTCGACTAATGAAAAACTGTTTTTT	TRBJ1-4	.	TRBD1	TRBV11-2
CASSTWSRTANYGYTF	TGTGCCAGCAGCACGTGGTCGAGGACAGCTAACTATGGCTACACCTTC	TRBJ1-2	.	.	TRBV11-2
CATSRASSGTYEQYF	TGTGCCACCAGCAGAGCGTCTAGCGGAACCTACGAGCAGTACTTC	TRBJ2-7	once	TRBD2	TRBV15
CASSPGTGNEKLFF	TGTGCCAGCTCACCCGGGACAGGGAATGAAAAACTGTTTTTT	TRBJ1-4	.	TRBD1	TRBV18
CASRQTPWKAGTSTDTQYF	TGCGCCAGCAGACAAACACCATGGAAAGCGGGGACGAGCACAGATACGCAGTATTTT	TRBJ2-3	.	TRBD2	TRBV4-3
CASSVPGQGAFAEAFF	TGCGCCAGCAGCGTGCCGGGACAGGGGGCGTTTGCTGAAGCTTTCTTT	TRBJ1-1	.	TRBD1	TRBV5-1
CASSLPGSTHEQYF	TGCGCCAGCAGCTTACCGGGATCAACTCACGAGCAGTACTTC	TRBJ2-7	.	.	TRBV5-1
CASSPYPRGGIYEQYF	TGTGCCAGCAGCCCATACCCCCGTGGGGGGATATACGAGCAGTACTTC	TRBJ2-7	.	.	TRBV14
CASSQTSGGLSYNEQFF	TGCGCCAGCAGCCAAACTAGCGGGGGTCTCTCCTACAATGAGCAGTTCTTC	TRBJ2-1	.	TRBD2	TRBV4-1
CASSTNPGGANSPLHF	TGTGCCAGCTCAACAAACCCGGGAGGTGCCAATTCACCCCTCCACTTT	TRBJ1-6	.	.	TRBV18
CASSINLVGTQYF	TGTGCCAGTAGTATTAACCTAGTCGGGACCCAGTACTTC	TRBJ2-5	.	.	TRBV19
CASSQGASGRSTEFF	TGTGCCAGCAGCCAAGGGGCTAGCGGGAGAAGTACGGAGTTCTTC	TRBJ2-1	.	TRBD2	TRBV4-2
CASSSPGGRTEAFF	TGTGCCAGCAGTTCACCGGGTGGGAGGACTGAAGCTTTCTTT	TRBJ1-1	.	.	TRBV5-4
CASRLSLNTEAFF	TGTGCCAGCAGACTCTCACTGAACACTGAAGCTTTCTTT	TRBJ1-1	.	.	TRBV28
CASSRGQGSSYEQYF	TGTGCCAGCAGCAGGGGACAGGGAAGCTCCTACGAGCAGTACTTC	TRBJ2-7	.	TRBD1	TRBV9
CATSRSRQGTGELFF	TGTGCCACCAGCAGAAGTCGGCAGGGAACCGGGGAGCTGTTTTTT	TRBJ2-2	.	.	TRBV15
CASSLDAAVSSYEQYF	TGTGCCAGCAGCTTAGATGCGGCAGTGAGCTCCTACGAGCAGTACTTC	TRBJ2-7	.	.	TRBV7-8
CASSLVGRRGDWSYEQYF	TGTGCCAGCAGCTTAGTTGGGCGGCGGGGGGACTGGTCCTACGAGCAGTACTTC	TRBJ2-7	.	TRBD2	TRBV7-9
CASSLGLTSGYTDTQYF	TGTGCCAGCAGCTTAGGTTTGACTAGCGGTTACACAGATACGCAGTATTTT	TRBJ2-3	once	TRBD2	TRBV11-1
CASSLAGSGYNEQFF	TGCGCCAGCAGCTTGGCCGGTAGTGGCTACAATGAGCAGTTCTTC	TRBJ2-1	.	.	TRBV5-1
CASSRGLAGGNEQFF	TGCGCCAGCAGCAGGGGACTAGCGGGAGGCAATGAGCAGTTCTTC	TRBJ2-1	.	TRBD2	TRBV5-1
CAGSYSGGAVTGELFF	TGTGCCGGCAGCTATAGCGGGGGGGCGGTCACCGGGGAGCTGTTTTTT	TRBJ2-2	.	TRBD2	TRBV5-6
CASSLVTSGSSITGEQYF	TGTGCCAGCAGCTTGGTAACTAGCGGGAGTAGTATTACAGGCGAGCAGTACTTC	TRBJ2-7	.	TRBD2	TRBV5-4
CASSLGDRDTDTQYF	TGTGCCAGCAGCTTAGGGGACAGAGACACAGATACGCAGTATTTT	TRBJ2-3	.	TRBD1	TRBV7-3
CASSSGVSGNTIYF	TGTGCCAGCAGTTCAGGGGTCTCTGGAAACACCATATATTTT	TRBJ1-3	.	.	TRBV28